These 23 T cell receptor beta chains came from one sample sequenced in a study of regulatory T cells in long-lasting Graves disease (dated by TCRdb to about 2021). Per the publication, the time point label means: newly diagnosed GD, antithyroid drugs for less than 3 months. For both TCR sequencing and RNA sequencing, RNA was extracted from PBMCs in TRIzol. The library was obtained by multiplex PCR. Sequencing instrument: Illumina HiSeq 4000. To build TCR beta libraries, CDR3 regions were amplified by Arm-PCR using iRepertoire HTBI primers. Using fastp trimming at Q25 and MiXCR clonotype assembly, TCRdb reanalyzed the public sequencing data and kept in-frame beta chains. Each entry is one CDR3 protein sequence, shown with its most common DNA and genes. The sample records about 440,000 distinct CDR3 sequences, about a sixth of which are singletons. Clones ranked in the top ten supply 20% to 25% of the sample.

The same data also went into a second study, on T cells in Graves' hyperthyroidism and ophthalmopathy.

Here the sequenced sample was peripheral blood mononuclear cells (PBMCs), taken at new diagnosis, from a patient treated with antithyroid drugs. These receptors were obtained from a young woman with Graves disease. Donor details come from another sample of the same person, matched by shared clones.

The sample holds a few counts of this clonotype. The genes are TRBV5-4 and TRBJ1-1, with 10 bases identical to TRBD1. This CDR3 region has 14 residues. Germline V gene sequence: CDR1 SGHNT, CDR2 YYREEE (reference sequence). The ends lost 4 bases at V and 4 bases at J; junction bases unmatched: 4. The CDR3 region is CASSQDRGSTEAFF. CDR3 bases: TGTGCCAGCAGCCAGGACAGGGGGAGCACTGAAGCTTTCTTT.

The chain couples TRBV2 to TRBJ2-7, with D possibly matching TRBD1 (6 bases). The V end was cut by 8 bases, the J end by 3 bases, with 17 bases between. CDR1 and CDR2 from the germline V gene are SNHLY and FYNNEI. This CDR3 spans 14 amino acids. The CDR3 bases are TGTGCCAGCTCGCGGCAGTTAGGGGGCTACGAGCAGTACTTC. It encodes CASSRQLGGYEQYF.

The rearrangement links TRBV6-2 or TRBV6-3 to TRBJ2-3; TRBD1 aligns across 7 bases. The trim removed 5 bases at V and 3 bases at J, leaving 11 bases unmatched. Per the germline V gene, CDR1 is MNHEY and CDR2 is SVGEGT. CDR3 size: 16 residues. This chain's CDR3 is CASSEIDRARTDTQYF. CDR3 sequence (DNA): TGTGCCAGCAGTGAAATCGACAGGGCGCGTACAGATACGCAGTATTTT.

This clonotype was observed many times. The chain links TRBV2 to TRBJ2-7; a possible D gene is TRBD2 (5 bases). The ends were cut back, 3 bases at V and 1 base at J, with 10 bases in the middle. This CDR3 is 14 amino acids long. Germline assignment: CDR1 SNHLY and CDR2 FYNNEI. CDR3 region: CASSDGVRSYEQYF. CDR3 coding DNA: TGTGCCAGCAGTGACGGGGTACGTTCCTACGAGCAGTACTTC.

CDR3 sequence reads: CASWSPSGSTGELFF. The CDR3 DNA sequence: TGTGCCAGCTGGTCTCCTAGCGGGAGCACCGGGGAGCTGTTTTTT. The rearrangement links TRBV2 to TRBJ2-2; 10 nucleotides align to TRBD2. This CDR3 has 15 amino acids. Germline V gene data show CDR1 as SNHLY and CDR2 as FYNNEI. Trimming removed 8 bases from V and 4 bases from J; junction bases left unmatched: 7.

This clonotype has only a few counts. The V call is TRBV12-3 or TRBV12-4, the J call TRBJ2-3; possibly TRBD2 for D (5 bases). The CDR3 extends over 17 amino acids. V lost 0 bases and J 0 bases, leaving 13 bases between the germline ends. The CDR3 spells CASSLAIGSTSTDTQYF. The CDR3 DNA is TGTGCCAGCAGTTTAGCGATAGGGAGTACTAGCACAGATACGCAGTATTTT.

This clonotype occurred a few times. The rearrangement joins TRBV27 to TRBJ1-1, with TRBD1 as a possible D gene (5 bases). CDR3 length: 13 amino acids. V was cut by 9 bases and J by 0 bases, with 11 bases left in between. Per germline, CDR1 MNHEY and CDR2 SMNVEV (reference sequence). The CDR3 spells CASRRGLNTEAFF. The CDR3 region has the DNA TGTGCCAGTCGAAGGGGACTGAACACTGAAGCTTTCTTT.

This clonotype was recorded once. The chain recombines TRBV5-1 with TRBJ2-3; D may correspond to TRBD1 or TRBD2 (5 bases each). The CDR3 is 15 residues long. Trimming cost V 4 bases and J 6 bases, with 18 bases left between them. Germline CDR1 SGHRS, CDR2 YFSETQ. The CDR3, as DNA: TGCGCCAGCAGCCCCGGGACCACATTAATCGATACGCAGTATTTT. Protein product: CASSPGTTLIDTQYF.

Many counts were recorded for this clonotype. The rearrangement joins TRBV7-9 to TRBJ2-1; 12 positions match TRBD1. Trimming removed 5 bases from V and 2 bases from J; junction bases left unmatched: 4. Germline V CDR1 and CDR2: SEHNR, FQNEAQ (reference sequence). The CDR3 length is 16 residues. Here the CDR3 reads CASSTGTGGAYNEQFF. In DNA form, the CDR3 reads TGTGCCAGCAGCACTGGGACAGGGGGCGCCTACAATGAGCAGTTCTTC.

The gene calls are TRBV4-2 and TRBJ2-7; 7 bases map to TRBD1. Germline V lookup: CDR1 LGHNA, CDR2 YNFKEQ. This CDR3 comprises 13 residues. The V segment lost 2 bases and the J segment 6 bases; nucleotides outside the gene matches: 4. The CDR3 sequence is CASSQRYRGEQYF. CDR3 in DNA: TGTGCCAGCAGCCAACGATACAGGGGCGAGCAGTACTTC.

This clonotype has just a few counts. V is TRBV7-3 and J is TRBJ2-3; the match to TRBD2 covers 13 bases. With V trimmed by 5 bases and J by 5 bases, 7 bases remained unmatched. The CDR3 has 16 amino acids. The germline gives CDR1 SGHTA, CDR2 FQGTGA. Here the CDR3 reads CASSVGLAGDQDTQYF. CDR3 DNA: TGTGCCAGCAGCGTCGGACTAGCGGGAGATCAAGATACGCAGTATTTT.

This clonotype was recorded many times. The gene calls are TRBV20-1 and TRBJ2-3; no clear D gene. Germline assignment: CDR1 DFQATT and CDR2 SNEGSKA (reference sequence). This CDR3 comprises 14 residues. V gave up 3 bases and J gave up 2 bases, with 12 bases separating them. CDR3 sequence: CSASKAEYTDTQYF. CDR3 bases: TGCAGTGCTAGTAAGGCGGAGTACACAGATACGCAGTATTTT.

This clonotype has more than one count but fewer than ten. The genes are TRBV30 and TRBJ1-4; D remains unclear. The CDR3 sequence is 14 residues long. The ends were cut back, 3 bases at V and 2 bases at J, with 10 bases in the middle. Germline CDR1 reads GTSNPN; CDR2 reads SVGIG (reference sequence). The CDR3 coding sequence is TGTGCCTGGAGGGGTGCACGGACTAATGAAAAACTGTTTTTT. Translation: CAWRGARTNEKLFF.

This clonotype was found a few times. The chain employs TRBV29-1 and TRBJ2-2, with 7 bases identical to TRBD2. V shed 4 bases and J 1 base; nucleotides not matched to a gene: 6. Germline CDR1 and CDR2: SQVTM and ANQGSEA. CDR3 length: 15 amino acids. The DNA of the CDR3 is TGCAGCGTTGCCCAGGGACTAATGAACACCGGGGAGCTGTTTTTT. This translates into CSVAQGLMNTGELFF.

This clonotype came up many times. The chain uses TRBV20-1 and TRBJ2-5, with a possible D match to TRBD2 (6 bases). Germline CDR1 reads DFQATT; CDR2 reads SNEGSKA (reference sequence). The length of the CDR3 is 14 residues. V lost 5 bases and J 2 bases, leaving 15 bases between the germline ends. The CDR3 DNA sequence: TGCAGTGCTCCCGGGACTTTTTCTCAAGAGACCCAGTACTTC. This codes for CSAPGTFSQETQYF.

This clonotype was detected only a few times. V gene TRBV28 combines with J gene TRBJ1-4; 8 bases match TRBD1. CDR1 and CDR2 from the germline V gene are MDHEN and SYDVKM. Trimming removed 0 bases from V and 6 bases from J; junction bases left unmatched: 9. This CDR3 spans 17 amino acids. CDR3 coding DNA: TGTGCCAGCAGTTTATGTAATCAGGGGGCGCGGGATGAAAAACTGTTTTTT. This codes for CASSLCNQGARDEKLFF.

This clonotype was counted at least ten times. The chain carries TRBV24-1 and TRBJ2-1, with no clear D. V was clipped by 4 bases and J by 0 bases, with 15 bases between them. Germline CDR1 and CDR2: KGHDR and SFDVKD. The CDR3 consists of 17 residues. CDR3 coding DNA: TGTGCCACCAGTGACCCAACAGCCATGAGCTCCTACAATGAGCAGTTCTTC. Protein product: CATSDPTAMSSYNEQFF.

This clonotype came up many times. The gene calls are TRBV11-3 and TRBJ1-1, with D possibly being TRBD1 (6 bases). Germline V gene sequence: CDR1 SGHNT, CDR2 YENEEA. V was clipped by 5 bases and J by 5 bases, with 12 bases between them. This CDR3 is built from 13 residues. CDR3 DNA sequence: TGTGCCAGCAGCATACAGGGTTCTACTGAAGCTTTCTTT. It is translated as CASSIQGSTEAFF. The complete variable domain, with remaining parts taken from reference TRBV11-3 and TRBJ1-1, reads EAGVVQSPRYKIIEKKQPVAFWCNPISGHNTLYWYLQNLGQGPELLIRYENEEAVDDSQLPKDRFSAERLKGVDSTLKIQPAELGDSAVYLCASSIQGSTEAFFGQGTRLTVV.

The chain uses TRBV19 and TRBJ1-2; D remains ambiguous. V dropped 7 bases and J dropped 4 bases, with 19 bases sitting between them. Germline V gives CDR1 LNHDA, CDR2 SQIVND (reference sequence). This CDR3 is built from 15 residues. DNA for the CDR3: TGTGCCAGTACGGACCAGCCACTATTCATCTATGGCTACACCTTC. Translated: CASTDQPLFIYGYTF.

This clonotype was observed a handful of times. The V and J genes are TRBV20-1 and TRBJ1-6, with a possible D match to TRBD1 (6 bases). CDR1 and CDR2 from the germline V gene are DFQATT and SNEGSKA (reference sequence). CDR3 length: 15 amino acids. V gave up 5 bases and J gave up 7 bases, with 18 bases separating them. Written as DNA, the CDR3 is TGCAGTGCTTCGCGGGGGCTCCGTTTGAATTCACCCCTCCACTTT. Protein sequence: CSASRGLRLNSPLHF.

This clonotype has a handful of counts. The J gene is TRBJ2-4, the V gene TRBV27; 7 nucleotides agree with TRBD2. The J segment lost 1 base and the V segment lost 2 bases, leaving 14 bases of the junction unmatched. This CDR3 is built from 19 residues. CDR1 is MNHEY and CDR2 is SMNVEV in the germline V gene (reference sequence). CDR3 sequence (DNA): TGTGCCAGCAGTTTAGGCCCGTCGCGGGAGATCAGGGCCAAAAACATTCAGTACTTC. Translating gives CASSLGPSREIRAKNIQYF.

CDR3 region: CATTRGLMNTEAFF. As DNA, the CDR3 is TGTGCCACCACGAGGGGGCTGATGAACACTGAAGCTTTCTTT. V is TRBV6-1 and J is TRBJ1-1; 7 bases agree with TRBD1. This CDR3 has 14 amino acids. The V and J ends lost 10 bases and 0 bases, in that order; junction bases with no gene match: 8. The V gene's germline CDR1 is MNHNS and CDR2 SASEGT.

This rearrangement joins TRBV10-1 to TRBJ2-3; tentatively, D is TRBD2 (5 bases). The J call is doubtful: the DNA matches TRBJ2-5 better. Germline CDR1 WNHNN, CDR2 SYGVQD (reference sequence). The CDR3 totals 13 residues. In DNA form, the CDR3 reads TGCGCCAGCGGGAGAACCCGATTTGGGACCCAGTACTTC. Amino acid sequence: CASGRTRFGTQYF.